This T cell receptor beta chain was recovered during a study of blood T cell repertoires in COVID-19. Study details: The United States, Italy and Spain supplied acute and convalescent COVID-19 samples. Sample material is recorded as cDNA or gDNA derived from T cells, B-cell-depleted T cells, or PBMCs.

The CDR3 has 15 amino acids. Trimming stripped 4 bases from V and 2 bases from J, with 12 bases between. Per the germline V gene, CDR1 is MDHEN and CDR2 is SYDVKM. Original data processing: The authors estimated nucleated cell counts from reference gene primer amplification. TCRdb keeps only in-frame clones here, not all; method: immunoSEQ multiplex PCR. Clonal size and the V and J genes are those of that table, whereas D and trimming came from the DNA. The table includes about 190,000 clones, 70% to 80% detected once. This chain connects TRBV28 to TRBJ1-3; perhaps TRBD1 as D (5 bases). Source material: peripheral blood. The sequence was collected from a woman in her 50s with acute or convalescent COVID-19. CDR3 region: CASSSKGLPGNTIYF. The CDR3, as DNA: TGTGCCAGCAGTTCCAAGGGGCTGCCTGGAAACACCATATATTTT. Supplemented by reference TRBV28 and TRBJ1-3, the full variable domain reads DVKVTQSSRYLVKRTGEKVFLECVQDMDHENMFWYRQDPGLGLRLIYFSYDVKMKEKGDIPEGYSVSREKKERFSLILESASTNQTSMYLCASSSKGLPGNTIYFGEGSWLTVV.